The rows below give T cell receptor beta chains drawn from one sample of a study of blood T cells in healthy people across ages. In TCRdb, the 5' RACE reads were re-called with MiXCR into one record per CDR3 protein. The table has 1.5 million to 2 million distinct CDR3 sequences, 35% to 50% seen once; the top ten hold about 21%. Input material: blood. The receptors derive from a human donor in good health. CDR3s include the opening cysteine and the closing phenylalanine or tryptophan. Each record gives: J gene, D gene, clone size, V gene, CDR3 DNA, CDR3 protein. The D gene is left open where the match is weak. Expanded clones are given a class, and other clones once, few, many or no size at all.

J: TRBJ2-1; D: TRBD2; size: NA; V: TRBV12-3/TRBV12-4; DNA: TGTGCCAGCAGTCCTGGGCGGGGGCGGGGGGGCCCCGAGCAGTTCTTC; CDR3: CASSPGRGRGGPEQFF
J: TRBJ2-7; D: NA; size: once; V: TRBV6-6; DNA: TGTGCCAGCGAGGAACAGGACCTCTCCTACGAGCAGTACTTC; CDR3: CASEEQDLSYEQYF
J: TRBJ2-4; D: NA; size: few; V: TRBV5-1; DNA: TGCGCCAGCAGCTCCCAGCCGCGGGTAGCCAAAAACATTCAGTACTTC; CDR3: CASSSQPRVAKNIQYF
J: TRBJ2-7; D: NA; size: few; V: TRBV3-1; DNA: TGTGCCAGCAGCCAAGAATACACTTCCTACGAGCAGTACTTC; CDR3: CASSQEYTSYEQYF
J: TRBJ2-3; D: TRBD2; size: NA; V: TRBV6-6; DNA: TGTGCCAGCACCTTAGCGGGGGGCAGGGATACGCAGTATTTT; CDR3: CASTLAGGRDTQYF
J: TRBJ2-2; D: TRBD2; size: NA; V: TRBV20-1; DNA: TGCAGTGCTGAGGGGAGGGAATTCGGGGAGCTGTTTTTT; CDR3: CSAEGREFGELFF
J: TRBJ1-1; D: NA; size: NA; V: TRBV9; DNA: TGTGCCAGCAGCGTAGATGGTAGGGCCACTGAAGCTTTCTTT; CDR3: CASSVDGRATEAFF
J: TRBJ2-7; D: NA; size: few; V: TRBV29-1; DNA: TGCAGCGTTGATACATACTACGAGCAGTACTTC; CDR3: CSVDTYYEQYF
J: TRBJ1-1; D: NA; size: NA; V: TRBV20-1; DNA: TGCACGCCGGGGGGTACTGAAGCTTTCTTT; CDR3: CTPGGTEAFF
J: TRBJ2-3; D: TRBD2; size: NA; V: TRBV10-3; DNA: TGTGCCGTCAGTGCTCCCACGACTAGCGGGGGGGCCGCTACGCAGTATTTT; CDR3: CAVSAPTTSGGAATQYF
J: TRBJ1-2; D: NA; size: NA; V: TRBV6-6; DNA: TGTGCCAGCAGTTACGAGAGAGAAAATGGCTACACCTTC; CDR3: CASSYERENGYTF
J: TRBJ2-5; D: NA; size: NA; V: TRBV13; DNA: TGTGCCAGCAGCTCAAACCCGTGGGGGGCGCGGGAGACCCAGTACTTC; CDR3: CASSSNPWGARETQYF
J: TRBJ2-7; D: NA; size: few; V: TRBV7-9; DNA: TGTGCCGCAGGCCGAGCTCTACCGACCTACGAGCAGTACTTC; CDR3: CAAGRALPTYEQYF
J: TRBJ1-2; D: NA; size: NA; V: TRBV7-2; DNA: TGTGCCAGCAGCCCGGGGAGCAGATCTAACTATGGCTACACCTTC; CDR3: CASSPGSRSNYGYTF
J: TRBJ2-4; D: TRBD2; size: NA; V: TRBV28; DNA: TGTGCCAGCAGGCGACTAGCCACCCGGAGTGTTCAGTACTTC; CDR3: CASRRLATRSVQYF
J: TRBJ2-1; D: TRBD2; size: NA; V: TRBV9; DNA: TGTGCCAGCAGCCCCCGAGCGGGAATAGGGTATGAGCAGTTCTTC; CDR3: CASSPRAGIGYEQFF